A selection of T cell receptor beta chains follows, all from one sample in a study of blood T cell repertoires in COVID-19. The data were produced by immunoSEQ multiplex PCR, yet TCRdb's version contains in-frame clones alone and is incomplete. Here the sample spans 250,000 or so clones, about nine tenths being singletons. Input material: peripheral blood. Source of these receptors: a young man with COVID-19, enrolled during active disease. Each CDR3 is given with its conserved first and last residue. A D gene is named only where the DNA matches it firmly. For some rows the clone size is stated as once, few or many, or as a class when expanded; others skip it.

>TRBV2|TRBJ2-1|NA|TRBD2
CASTSGGYEQFF
TGTGCCAGCACTAGCGGGGGCTATGAGCAGTTCTTC
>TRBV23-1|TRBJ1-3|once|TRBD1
CASSGTGDSGNTIYF
TGCGCCAGCAGCGGGACAGGAGACTCTGGAAACACCATATATTTT
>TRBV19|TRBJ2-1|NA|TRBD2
CASSSPPGLVGNEQFF
TGTGCCAGTAGTTCGCCTCCGGGACTAGTGGGCAATGAGCAGTTCTTC
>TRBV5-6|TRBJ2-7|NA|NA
CASSISLGVEQYF
TGTGCCAGCAGCATCAGCCTAGGGGTCGAGCAGTACTTC
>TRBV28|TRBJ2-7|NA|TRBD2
CASSLAGTSGVYEQYF
TGTGCCAGCAGTTTGGCCGGGACTAGCGGGGTCTACGAGCAGTACTTC
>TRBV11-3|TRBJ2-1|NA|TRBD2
CASSLALAGLNEQFF
TGTGCCAGCAGCTTAGCACTAGCGGGTTTAAATGAGCAGTTCTTC
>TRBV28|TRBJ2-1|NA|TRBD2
CASSPPRLAGENNEQFF
TGTGCCAGCAGTCCCCCCCGCCTAGCGGGGGAAAACAATGAGCAGTTCTTC
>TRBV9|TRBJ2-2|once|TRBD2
CASSAVSGGNTGELFF
TGTGCCAGCAGCGCCGTTAGCGGGGGGAACACCGGGGAGCTGTTTTTT
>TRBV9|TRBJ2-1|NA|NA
CASSLLATGNEQFF
TGTGCCAGCAGCTTGCTGGCTACGGGCAATGAGCAGTTCTTC
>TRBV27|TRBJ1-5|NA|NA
CASRTTGPSNQPQHF
TGTGCCAGCAGGACGACAGGACCCAGCAATCAGCCCCAGCATTTT
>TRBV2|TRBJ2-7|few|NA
CARGLDSSYEQYF
TGTGCCAGAGGACTGGACAGTTCCTACGAGCAGTACTTC
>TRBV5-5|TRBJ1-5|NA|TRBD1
CASSQIGTGGQPQHF
TGTGCCAGCAGCCAAATAGGGACAGGGGGTCAGCCCCAGCATTTT
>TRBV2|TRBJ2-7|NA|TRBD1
CASSETSMGQGSVYEQYF
TGTGCCAGCAGTGAAACAAGCATGGGACAGGGGTCCGTCTACGAGCAGTACTTC
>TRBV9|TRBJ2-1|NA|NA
CASSVLLGVTEQFF
TGTGCCAGCAGCGTATTGTTAGGGGTCACTGAGCAGTTCTTC
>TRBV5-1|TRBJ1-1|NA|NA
CASSLGLSSEEAFF
TGCGCCAGCAGCTTGGGGCTGTCCAGTGAAGAAGCTTTCTTT
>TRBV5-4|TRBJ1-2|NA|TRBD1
CASSRSRGQGNYGYTF
TGTGCCAGCAGTCGAAGTCGGGGACAGGGAAACTATGGCTACACCTTC
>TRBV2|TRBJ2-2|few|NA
CASAVNRATSNTGELFF
TGTGCCAGCGCAGTGAACAGGGCTACCTCTAACACCGGGGAGCTGTTTTTT
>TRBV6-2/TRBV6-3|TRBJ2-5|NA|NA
CASSYSSRQETQYF
TGTGCCAGCAGTTACTCTAGTCGGCAAGAGACCCAGTACTTC
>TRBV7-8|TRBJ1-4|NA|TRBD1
CASSLDRANEKLFF
TGTGCCAGCAGCCTGGACAGGGCCAATGAAAAACTGTTTTTT
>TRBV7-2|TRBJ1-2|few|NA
CASSLYEGRNYGYTF
TGTGCCAGCAGCTTATACGAGGGCCGCAACTATGGCTACACCTTC
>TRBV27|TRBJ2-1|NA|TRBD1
CASSLSGTGGLYNEQFF
TGTGCCAGCAGTTTATCTGGGACAGGGGGCCTCTACAATGAGCAGTTCTTC
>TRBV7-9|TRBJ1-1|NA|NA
CASSWTLNTEAFF
TGTGCCAGCAGCTGGACACTGAACACTGAAGCTTTCTTT
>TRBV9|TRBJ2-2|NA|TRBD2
CASSVNVESGRPGTGELFF
TGTGCCAGCAGCGTAAATGTTGAGAGCGGGAGGCCGGGCACCGGGGAGCTGTTTTTT
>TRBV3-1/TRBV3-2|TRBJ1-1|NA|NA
CASSQWAENTEAFF
TGTGCCAGCAGCCAATGGGCAGAGAACACTGAAGCTTTCTTT
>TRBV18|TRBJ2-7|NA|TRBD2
CASSPRTSGTTTYEQYF
TGTGCCAGCTCACCCCGGACTAGCGGGACGACTACCTACGAGCAGTACTTC
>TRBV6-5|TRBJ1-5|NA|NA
CASSRQRDQPQHF
TGTGCCAGCAGCCGCCAGCGGGATCAGCCCCAGCATTTT
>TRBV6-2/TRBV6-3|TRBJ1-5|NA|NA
CASSLTGSGLAQHF
TGTGCCAGCAGCCTCACAGGTTCAGGATTAGCCCAGCATTTT
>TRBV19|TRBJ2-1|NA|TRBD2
CASRLLAEPTGQFF
TGTGCCAGTAGGTTGCTAGCGGAACCAACGGGGCAGTTCTTC
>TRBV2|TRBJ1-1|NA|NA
CASSDRLGNTEAFF
TGTGCCAGCAGCGACCGACTTGGGAACACTGAAGCTTTCTTT
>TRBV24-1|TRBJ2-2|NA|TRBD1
CATSDPGTGGLTGELFF
TGTGCCACCAGTGATCCCGGGACAGGGGGACTCACCGGGGAGCTGTTTTTT
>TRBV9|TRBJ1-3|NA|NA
CASSVAVQGQAGNTIYF
TGTGCCAGCAGCGTAGCCGTTCAGGGGCAAGCTGGAAACACCATATATTTT
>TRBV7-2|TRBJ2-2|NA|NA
CASSLRQAVRPGELFF
TGTGCCAGCAGCTTACGTCAGGCAGTCAGGCCCGGGGAGCTGTTTTTT
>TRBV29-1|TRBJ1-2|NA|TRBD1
CSVRDRAHYGYTF
TGCAGCGTCCGCGACAGGGCCCACTATGGCTACACCTTC
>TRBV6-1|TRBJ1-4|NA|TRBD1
CASSDFPGTGSATNEKLFF
TGTGCCAGCAGTGATTTTCCCGGGACAGGGAGTGCAACTAATGAAAAACTGTTTTTT
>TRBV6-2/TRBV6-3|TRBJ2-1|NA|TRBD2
CASSHQLAGGRNEQFF
TGTGCCAGCAGTCACCAACTAGCGGGAGGTAGAAATGAGCAGTTCTTC
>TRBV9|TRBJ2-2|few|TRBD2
CASSVAAGVTGELFF
TGTGCCAGCAGCGTAGCGGCGGGGGTCACCGGGGAGCTGTTTTTT
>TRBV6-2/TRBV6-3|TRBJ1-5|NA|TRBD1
CASCSAGGRDQPQHF
TGTGCCAGCTGTTCGGCAGGGGGCCGTGATCAGCCCCAGCATTTT
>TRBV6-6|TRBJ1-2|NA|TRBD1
CASSITGGADGYTF
TGTGCCAGCAGTATTACAGGGGGCGCGGATGGCTACACCTTC
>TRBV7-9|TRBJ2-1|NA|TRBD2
CASSLVLAGPNEQFF
TGTGCCAGCAGCTTAGTACTAGCGGGGCCCAATGAGCAGTTCTTC
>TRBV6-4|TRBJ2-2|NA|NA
CASSEGAATGELFF
TGTGCCAGCAGTGAGGGGGCAGCAACCGGGGAGCTGTTTTTT
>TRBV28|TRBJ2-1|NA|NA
CASSTLDFTSYNEQFF
TGTGCCAGCAGTACCTTGGACTTCACCTCCTACAATGAGCAGTTCTTC
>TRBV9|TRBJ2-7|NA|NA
CASSIAPSRYEQYF
TGTGCCAGCAGTATTGCCCCTAGTCGCTACGAGCAGTACTTC
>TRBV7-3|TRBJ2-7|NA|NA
CASSPPGALSEQYF
TGTGCCAGCAGTCCCCCGGGAGCGTTGAGCGAGCAGTACTTC
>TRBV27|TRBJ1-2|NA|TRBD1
CASSFFAPRQGNYGYTF
TGTGCCAGCAGTTTCTTCGCCCCAAGACAGGGTAACTATGGCTACACCTTC
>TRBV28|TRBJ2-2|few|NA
CASTWSGFNTGELFF
TGTGCCAGCACCTGGTCGGGATTCAACACCGGGGAGCTGTTTTTT
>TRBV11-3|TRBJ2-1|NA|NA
CASSLGGSVYNEQFF
TGTGCCAGCAGCTTAGGGGGTAGCGTTTACAATGAGCAGTTCTTC
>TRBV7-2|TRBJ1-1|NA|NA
CASSLVGSLSNAFF
TGTGCCAGCAGCTTAGTGGGCAGCTTGAGCAATGCTTTCTTT
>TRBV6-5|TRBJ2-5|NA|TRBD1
CASSPGDRVGETQYF
TGTGCCAGCAGCCCGGGGGACAGGGTCGGAGAGACCCAGTACTTC
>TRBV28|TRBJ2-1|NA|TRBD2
CASTSYSAGDYNEQFF
TGTGCCAGCACCTCCTATTCCGCGGGAGACTACAATGAGCAGTTCTTC
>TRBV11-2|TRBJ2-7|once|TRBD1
CASSPGTGDYEQYF
TGTGCCAGCAGCCCCGGGACAGGGGACTACGAGCAGTACTTC